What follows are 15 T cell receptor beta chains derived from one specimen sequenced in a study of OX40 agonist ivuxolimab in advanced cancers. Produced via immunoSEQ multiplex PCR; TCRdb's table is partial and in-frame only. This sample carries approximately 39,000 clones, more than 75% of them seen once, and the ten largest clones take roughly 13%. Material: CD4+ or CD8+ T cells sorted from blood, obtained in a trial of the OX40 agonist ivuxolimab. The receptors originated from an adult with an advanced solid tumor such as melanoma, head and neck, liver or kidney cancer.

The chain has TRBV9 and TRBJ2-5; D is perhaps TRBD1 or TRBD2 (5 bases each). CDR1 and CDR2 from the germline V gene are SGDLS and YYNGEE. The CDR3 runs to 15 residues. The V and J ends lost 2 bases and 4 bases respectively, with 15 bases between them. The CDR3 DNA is TGTGCCAGCAGCGTCTCGACCTCTGGGGGAGAGACCCAGTACTTC. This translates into CASSVSTSGGETQYF.

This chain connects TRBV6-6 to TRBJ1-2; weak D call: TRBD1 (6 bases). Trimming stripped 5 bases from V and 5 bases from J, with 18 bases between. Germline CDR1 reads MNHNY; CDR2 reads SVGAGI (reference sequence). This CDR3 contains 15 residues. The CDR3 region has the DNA TGTGCCAGCAGTAAGGAGGGGGGCGTGAATTATGGCTACACCTTC. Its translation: CASSKEGGVNYGYTF.

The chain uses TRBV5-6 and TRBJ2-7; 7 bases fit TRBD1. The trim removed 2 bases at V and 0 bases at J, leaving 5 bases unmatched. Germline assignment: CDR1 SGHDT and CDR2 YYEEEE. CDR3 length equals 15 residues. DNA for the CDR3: TGTGCCAGCAGCTTTGCCCCAGGGGGCTCCTACGAGCAGTACTTC. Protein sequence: CASSFAPGGSYEQYF.

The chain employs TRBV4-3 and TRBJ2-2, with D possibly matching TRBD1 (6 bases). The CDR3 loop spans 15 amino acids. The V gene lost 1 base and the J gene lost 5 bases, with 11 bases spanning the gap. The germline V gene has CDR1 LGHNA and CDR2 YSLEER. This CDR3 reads CASSQVTGFTGELFF. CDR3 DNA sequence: TGCGCCAGCAGCCAAGTCACAGGGTTTACCGGGGAGCTGTTTTTT.

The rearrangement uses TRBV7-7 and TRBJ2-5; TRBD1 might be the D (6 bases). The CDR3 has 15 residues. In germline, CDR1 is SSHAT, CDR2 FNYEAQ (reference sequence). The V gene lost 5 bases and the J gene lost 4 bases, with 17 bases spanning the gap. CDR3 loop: CASSRDRNRAETQYF. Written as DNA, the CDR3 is TGTGCCAGCAGCCGGGACCGAAACAGGGCAGAGACCCAGTACTTC.

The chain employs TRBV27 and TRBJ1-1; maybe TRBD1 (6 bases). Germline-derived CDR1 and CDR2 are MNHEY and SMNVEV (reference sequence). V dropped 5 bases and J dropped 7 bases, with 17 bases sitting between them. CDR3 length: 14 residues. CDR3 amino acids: CASSPRDRPFEAFF. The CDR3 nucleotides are TGTGCCAGCAGTCCCCGTGACAGGCCTTTTGAAGCTTTCTTT.

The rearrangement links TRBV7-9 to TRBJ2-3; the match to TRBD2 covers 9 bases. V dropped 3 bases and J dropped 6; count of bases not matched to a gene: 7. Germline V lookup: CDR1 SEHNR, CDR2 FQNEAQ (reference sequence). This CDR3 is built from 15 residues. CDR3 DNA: TGTGCCAGCAGCTTCTTGGCGGGAGGGCCGGATACGCAGTATTTT. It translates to CASSFLAGGPDTQYF.

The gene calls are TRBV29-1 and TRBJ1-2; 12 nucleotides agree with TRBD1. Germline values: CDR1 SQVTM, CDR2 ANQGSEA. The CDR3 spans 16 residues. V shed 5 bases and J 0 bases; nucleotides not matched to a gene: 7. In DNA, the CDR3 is TGCAGCGTTTGGACGGGACAGGGGGCTTCTAACTATGGCTACACCTTC. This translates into CSVWTGQGASNYGYTF.

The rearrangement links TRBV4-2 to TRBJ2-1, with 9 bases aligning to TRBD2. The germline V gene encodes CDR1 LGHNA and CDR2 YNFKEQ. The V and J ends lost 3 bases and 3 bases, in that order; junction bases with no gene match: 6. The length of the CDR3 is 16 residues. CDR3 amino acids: CASSQGTSPNYNEQFF. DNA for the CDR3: TGTGCCAGCAGCCAGGGGACTAGCCCAAACTACAATGAGCAGTTCTTC.

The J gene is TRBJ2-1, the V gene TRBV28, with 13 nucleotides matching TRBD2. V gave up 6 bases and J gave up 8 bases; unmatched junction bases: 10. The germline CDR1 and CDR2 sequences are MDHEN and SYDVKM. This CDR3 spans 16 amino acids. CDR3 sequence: CASRIYGTSGIYEQFF. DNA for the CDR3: TGTGCCAGCAGAATCTACGGGACTAGCGGGATCTATGAGCAGTTCTTC. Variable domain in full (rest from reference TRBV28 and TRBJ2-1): DVKVTQSSRYLVKRTGEKVFLECVQDMDHENMFWYRQDPGLGLRLIYFSYDVKMKEKGDIPEGYSVSREKKERFSLILESASTNQTSMYLCASRIYGTSGIYEQFFGPGTRLTVL.

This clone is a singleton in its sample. CDR3 DNA: TGTGCCAGCAGTCCCCCCGGACAGGAAAAACCCTACGAGCAGTACTTC. It specifies CASSPPGQEKPYEQYF. V gene TRBV28 combines with J gene TRBJ2-7; TRBD1 agrees at 7 bases. Per germline, CDR1 MDHEN and CDR2 SYDVKM. The CDR3 covers 16 residues. After removal of 5 bases from V and 2 bases from J, the junction contained 12 bases not matched to a gene.

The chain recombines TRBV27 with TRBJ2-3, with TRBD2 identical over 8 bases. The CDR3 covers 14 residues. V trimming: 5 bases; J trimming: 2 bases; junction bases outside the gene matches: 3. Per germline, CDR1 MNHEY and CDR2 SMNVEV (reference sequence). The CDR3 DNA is TGTGCCAGCAGTGCGACTAGCGCCACAGATACGCAGTATTTT. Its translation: CASSATSATDTQYF.

The CDR3 nucleotides read TGTGCCAGCAGCTTGGACGTAGATACGCAGTATTTT. It yields the protein CASSLDVDTQYF. The genes are TRBV5-4 and TRBJ2-3; D call uncertain. The CDR3 contains 12 residues. V was clipped by 0 bases and J by 5 bases, with 4 bases between them. Germline V gene data show CDR1 as SGHNT and CDR2 as YYREEE (reference sequence).

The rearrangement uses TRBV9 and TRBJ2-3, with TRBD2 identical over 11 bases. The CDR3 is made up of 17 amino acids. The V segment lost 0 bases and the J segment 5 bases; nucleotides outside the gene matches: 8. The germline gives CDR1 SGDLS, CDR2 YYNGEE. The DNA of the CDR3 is TGTGCCAGCAGCGTAGAGGGGACTAGCGGAGGGGTAGATACGCAGTATTTT. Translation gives CASSVEGTSGGVDTQYF.

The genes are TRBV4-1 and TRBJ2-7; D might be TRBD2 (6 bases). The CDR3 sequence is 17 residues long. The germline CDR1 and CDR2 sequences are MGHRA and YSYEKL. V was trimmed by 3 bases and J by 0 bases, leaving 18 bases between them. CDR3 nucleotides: TGCGCCAGCAGCCACGCATCCGCGGAGGGAAGCTCCTACGAGCAGTACTTC. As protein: CASSHASAEGSSYEQYF.